A selection of T cell receptor beta chains follows, all from one sample in a study of blood T cell repertoires in COVID-19. The protocol was immunoSEQ multiplex PCR, while the TCRdb copy is restricted to in-frame clones and leaves out a portion. The sample contains about 280,000 clones, 88% of which appear only once. Sequenced sample: peripheral blood. The receptors originated from a woman in her 30s with COVID-19, enrolled during active disease. Both conserved end residues are part of each CDR3. A D gene is named only where the DNA matches it firmly. Expanded clones get a size class; other rows say once, few or many, or leave the size out.

d_gene	abundance	j_gene	v_gene	CDR3aa	CDR3nt
NA	NA	TRBJ2-7	TRBV18	CASSPPQGKIYEQYF	TGTGCCAGCTCACCACCGCAGGGGAAGATCTACGAGCAGTACTTC
NA	NA	TRBJ1-1	TRBV7-2	CASSPPTTYMNTEAFF	TGTGCCAGCAGCCCCCCGACGACATACATGAACACTGAAGCTTTCTTT
TRBD2	NA	TRBJ2-1	TRBV28	CASVASGRGLAEQFF	TGTGCCAGCGTGGCTAGCGGGAGAGGTTTGGCTGAGCAGTTCTTC
NA	NA	TRBJ1-6	TRBV2	CASSRQELGSPLHF	TGTGCCAGCAGTCGACAGGAGCTGGGGTCACCCCTCCACTTT
NA	NA	TRBJ2-3	TRBV19	CASSITGTDTQYF	TGTGCCAGTAGTATAACGGGCACAGATACGCAGTATTTT
NA	few	TRBJ2-1	TRBV3-1/TRBV3-2	CASSYASGRGEQFF	TGTGCCAGCAGCTATGCCAGCGGGCGGGGTGAGCAGTTCTTC
NA	few	TRBJ2-7	TRBV2	CASSLRASGPYEQYF	TGTGCCAGCAGTCTCCGGGCCAGCGGGCCCTACGAGCAGTACTTC
TRBD2	NA	TRBJ2-7	TRBV3-1/TRBV3-2	CASSQGGASGRSEQYF	TGTGCCAGCAGCCAAGGCGGGGCAAGCGGGAGATCCGAGCAGTACTTC
NA	NA	TRBJ1-3	TRBV28	CASSGAEFIRNTIYF	TGTGCCAGCTCTGGCGCGGAGTTTATTCGAAACACCATATATTTT
NA	NA	TRBJ1-1	TRBV29-1	CSVEGAGYTEAFF	TGCAGCGTTGAAGGGGCGGGGTACACTGAAGCTTTCTTT
NA	NA	TRBJ1-6	TRBV27	CASSFRGNSPLHF	TGTGCCAGCAGTTTCCGAGGGAATTCACCCCTCCACTTT
TRBD1	NA	TRBJ1-2	TRBV11-2	CASSLGTGISNYGYTF	TGTGCCAGCAGCTTAGGGACAGGCATTTCTAACTATGGCTACACCTTC
NA	once	TRBJ1-5	TRBV28	CASSTPRGRNQPQHF	TGTGCCAGCAGCACCCCCCGGGGTCGCAATCAGCCCCAGCATTTT
TRBD2	NA	TRBJ2-5	TRBV5-1	CASSLLVAGETQYF	TGCGCCAGCAGCTTGTTGGTAGCGGGAGAGACCCAGTACTTC
NA	NA	TRBJ1-5	TRBV18	CASSQSGGTDQPQHF	TGTGCCAGCTCTCAAAGTGGAGGGACCGATCAGCCCCAGCATTTT
NA	NA	TRBJ2-1	TRBV27	CASRNGGPRGIF	TGTGCCAGCCGGAACGGCGGACCCCGGGGTATCTTC
NA	NA	TRBJ1-2	TRBV29-1	CSGLWEGHATYGYTF	TGCAGCGGCCTCTGGGAGGGACACGCTACATATGGCTACACCTTC
TRBD1	NA	TRBJ1-3	TRBV15	CATSREGQGRNGNTIYF	TGTGCCACCAGCAGAGAGGGACAGGGTAGAAATGGAAACACCATATATTTT
NA	NA	TRBJ2-1	TRBV18	CASSPLAGSSYNEQFF	TGTGCCAGCTCACCACTCGCGGGTAGCTCCTACAATGAGCAGTTCTTC
NA	NA	TRBJ1-2	TRBV4-1	CASSQSRESYGYTF	TGCGCCAGCAGCCAATCCCGGGAATCATATGGCTACACCTTC
NA	NA	TRBJ2-7	TRBV21-1	CASSKAPERSYEQYF	TGTGCCAGCAGCAAAGCTCCCGAGCGATCCTACGAGCAGTACTTC
NA	NA	TRBJ1-5	TRBV3-1/TRBV3-2	CASSQYPGNQPQHF	TGTGCCAGCAGCCAATACCCGGGAAACCAGCCCCAGCATTTT
NA	NA	TRBJ1-2	TRBV30	CAWRMEGGYTF	TGTGCCTGGAGGATGGAGGGAGGCTACACCTTC
TRBD1	NA	TRBJ1-1	TRBV9	CASSVARETGGTEAFF	TGTGCCAGCAGCGTAGCGCGTGAGACAGGGGGCACTGAAGCTTTCTTT
NA	NA	TRBJ2-7	TRBV5-4	CASSISLGLQYF	TGTGCCAGCAGTATTTCCCTGGGGCTGCAGTACTTC
NA	NA	TRBJ2-6	TRBV19	CASIDTSSGANVLTF	TGTGCCAGTATTGACACTAGCTCTGGGGCCAACGTCCTGACTTTC
NA	NA	TRBJ1-2	TRBV7-9	CASSPESMKGYTF	TGTGCCAGCAGCCCCGAGTCCATGAAGGGCTACACCTTC
TRBD2	NA	TRBJ2-1	TRBV7-9	CASSQLAGGLHEQFF	TGTGCCAGCAGCCAACTAGCGGGAGGGCTACATGAGCAGTTCTTC
TRBD2	NA	TRBJ2-3	TRBV7-7	CAFGLAGDTQYF	TGTGCTTTTGGACTAGCGGGAGATACGCAGTATTTT
TRBD1	NA	TRBJ2-3	TRBV7-2	CASSVSPPGTGSTDTQYF	TGTGCCAGCAGTGTATCCCCCCCGGGGACAGGTAGCACAGATACGCAGTATTTT